This T cell receptor (beta chain) was retrieved from a study of T cell changes during pregnancy in multiple sclerosis. Germline values: CDR1 MGHDK, CDR2 SYGVNS. V was shortened by 7 bases and J by 0 bases, with 16 bases between the two germline ends. The CDR3 contains 16 residues. Clones were sequenced by immunoSEQ multiplex PCR, and TCRdb holds only the in-frame ones, with some missing. The sample yields about 73,000 clones, 85% to 90% seen once. The sample consisted of peripheral blood, taken after pregnancy. V usage is TRBV25-1 and J usage is TRBJ2-1; D not resolved. This clonotype was sampled from a female donor in good health, enrolled as a control in a pregnancy study. Here the CDR3 reads CASISAAHSSYNEQFF. For the CDR3, the DNA is TGTGCCAGCATCTCCGCGGCCCATAGCTCCTACAATGAGCAGTTCTTC.